The 15 T cell receptor beta chains in this list originate from one sample, sequenced in a study of blood T cell repertoires in COVID-19. Generated by immunoSEQ multiplex PCR, the TCRdb table keeps only in-frame clones and is missing some. This table has under 80,000 clones, roughly 80% appearing once. The sample comprised peripheral blood. Receptors originate from a woman between 55 and 75 years old with acute or convalescent COVID-19.

V is TRBV9 and J is TRBJ2-1; D might be TRBD2 (6 bases). The V end was cut by 3 bases, the J end by 6 bases, with 16 bases between. Germline CDR1 is SGDLS and CDR2 is YYNGEE. This CDR3 comprises 15 residues. The DNA of the CDR3 is TGTGCCAGCAGCGCGACGACTAGTCCGGCCAATGAGCAGTTCTTC. Protein: CASSATTSPANEQFF.

V and J are TRBV6-1 and TRBJ2-1, with 12 positions matching TRBD2. V shed 5 bases and J 9 bases; nucleotides not matched to a gene: 11. This CDR3 region has 16 residues. Germline values: CDR1 MNHNS, CDR2 SASEGT. The CDR3 sequence is CASSQVASGGAGEQFF. In nucleotides, the CDR3 is TGTGCCAGCAGTCAAGTCGCTAGCGGGGGGGCCGGTGAGCAGTTCTTC.

The J gene is TRBJ1-1, the V gene TRBV21-1. TRBV21-1 is recorded as a pseudogene. The CDR3 sequence is 16 residues long. The CDR3 is CASSKGKGVMNTEAFF. CDR3 DNA sequence: TGTGCCAGCAGCAAAGGTAAAGGAGTAATGAACACTGAAGCTTTCTTT.

This chain uses TRBV7-2 with TRBJ1-2; 9 nucleotides agree with TRBD1. Germline V gives CDR1 SGHTA, CDR2 FQGNSA. J lost 5 bases, V lost 5 bases, and 6 bases had no gene match. CDR3 length equals 14 residues. The CDR3 sequence is CASSHPGQGYGYTF. The CDR3 DNA reads as TGTGCCAGCAGCCATCCGGGACAGGGATATGGCTACACCTTC.

This rearrangement joins TRBV19 to TRBJ2-5; TRBD1 aligns across 12 bases. The V gene's germline CDR1 is LNHDA and CDR2 SQIVND (reference sequence). Germline trimming cut 7 bases from V and 2 bases from J; bases unmatched to any gene: 11. The CDR3 is 17 residues long. The CDR3 DNA is TGTGCCAGTACTACCGGGACAGGGGGCTTGGGACAAGAGACCCAGTACTTC. Amino acids: CASTTGTGGLGQETQYF.

This sequence joins TRBV12-3 or TRBV12-4 and TRBJ1-2, with D uncertain. V dropped 2 bases and J dropped 4 bases, with 8 bases sitting between them. The CDR3 has 13 amino acids. The CDR3: CASSLNLPYGYTF. CDR3 sequence (DNA): TGTGCCAGCAGTTTAAATCTTCCCTATGGCTACACCTTC.

The chain uses TRBV2 and TRBJ2-1, with a tentative D call TRBD1 (6 bases). Looked up from germline, CDR1 is SNHLY and CDR2 is FYNNEI. CDR3 size: 15 residues. Trimming took 3 bases from V and 5 from J, leaving 14 bases between them. In DNA form, the CDR3 reads TGTGCCAGCAGTGAGTCGTGGGGGACAAACAATGAGCAGTTCTTC. This translates into CASSESWGTNNEQFF. Filled out from reference TRBV2 and TRBJ2-1, the complete variable domain reads EPEVTQTPSHQVTQMGQEVILRCVPISNHLYFYWYRQILGQKVEFLVSFYNNEISEKSEIFDDQFSVERPDGSNFTLKIRSTKLEDSAMYFCASSESWGTNNEQFFGPGTRLTVL.

This clone was detected ten times or more. The chain has TRBV10-2 and TRBJ1-5; a possible D gene is TRBD1 (5 bases). Germline lookup yields CDR1 WSHSY and CDR2 SAAADI. V was shortened by 0 bases and J by 6 bases, with 15 bases between the two germline ends. The length of the CDR3 is 16 residues. The CDR3 reads CASSESQGAGGQPQHF. In DNA form, the CDR3 reads TGCGCCAGCAGTGAGTCTCAAGGGGCGGGAGGTCAGCCCCAGCATTTT.

V gene TRBV10-1 combines with J gene TRBJ1-2; 8 bases map to TRBD1. J was trimmed by 4 bases and V by 2 bases; bases with no gene match: 0. The CDR3 is made up of 13 amino acids. Germline CDR1 reads WNHNN; CDR2 reads SYGVQD (reference sequence). DNA for the CDR3: TGCGCCAGCAGTGAGGACAGGGGCTATGGCTACACCTTC. It specifies CASSEDRGYGYTF.

The V and J genes are TRBV9 and TRBJ1-6; 7 bases are shared with TRBD1. This CDR3 is built from 16 residues. V shed 4 bases and J 6 bases; nucleotides not matched to a gene: 10. Looked up from germline, CDR1 is SGDLS and CDR2 is YYNGEE. Here the CDR3 DNA reads TGTGCCAGCAGCACCGGGACAGTCGGAGGTAATTCACCCCTCCACTTT. Its protein product is CASSTGTVGGNSPLHF. The full variable domain, rest sourced from reference TRBV9 and TRBJ1-6, is DSGVTQTPKHLITATGQRVTLRCSPRSGDLSVYWYQQSLDQGLQFLIQYYNGEERAKGNILERFSAQQFPDLHSELNLSSLELGDSALYFCASSTGTVGGNSPLHFGNGTRLTVT.

The genes are TRBV19 and TRBJ2-2, with D possibly being TRBD1 (6 bases). Germline values: CDR1 LNHDA, CDR2 SQIVND (reference sequence). This CDR3 spans 15 amino acids. Deletions cut 4 bases from V and 7 bases from J, with 16 bases between. The CDR3 protein is CASSSIGGTVGELFF. The CDR3 nucleotides are TGTGCCAGTAGTAGTATAGGGGGAACGGTCGGGGAGCTGTTTTTT.

The chain uses TRBV30 and TRBJ2-2; D perhaps matches TRBD1 (5 bases). The CDR3 runs 14 residues. The germline V and J ends were trimmed by 3 bases and 6 bases, with 14 bases remaining between them. Per germline, CDR1 GTSNPN and CDR2 SVGIG (reference sequence). CDR3: CAWRSQGSAGELFF. The DNA for the CDR3 is TGTGCCTGGAGGTCGCAGGGTAGTGCCGGGGAGCTGTTTTTT.

This clone appeared a few times. The genes are TRBV15 and TRBJ1-2, with D possibly matching TRBD1 (5 bases). Germline V gives CDR1 LNHNV, CDR2 YYDKDF (reference sequence). The V end was cut by 0 bases, the J end by 7 bases, with 18 bases between. The CDR3 runs 16 residues. The CDR3 spells CATSRDYQGVVGGYTF. The CDR3 coding sequence is TGTGCCACCAGCAGAGATTACCAGGGTGTAGTTGGTGGCTACACCTTC.

This clone has just a few counts. V usage is TRBV5-4 and J usage is TRBJ2-7, with 7 nucleotides matching TRBD2. Germline CDR1 reads SGHNT; CDR2 reads YYREEE (reference sequence). J gave up 2 bases and V 4 bases, and 12 bases lay outside the gene matches. The CDR3 has 16 amino acids. This chain's CDR3 is CASSPPSGTKAYEQYF. DNA for the CDR3: TGTGCCAGCAGCCCCCCTAGTGGGACTAAAGCCTACGAGCAGTACTTC.

CDR3 sequence reads: CASSQGLQETQYF. CDR3 DNA: TGCGCCAGCAGCCAAGGCTTACAGGAGACCCAGTACTTC. The chain couples TRBV4-1 to TRBJ2-5, with D unresolved. The germline gives CDR1 MGHRA, CDR2 YSYEKL. Trimming left V 1 base short and J 5 bases short, with 8 bases between. The CDR3 extends over 13 amino acids.